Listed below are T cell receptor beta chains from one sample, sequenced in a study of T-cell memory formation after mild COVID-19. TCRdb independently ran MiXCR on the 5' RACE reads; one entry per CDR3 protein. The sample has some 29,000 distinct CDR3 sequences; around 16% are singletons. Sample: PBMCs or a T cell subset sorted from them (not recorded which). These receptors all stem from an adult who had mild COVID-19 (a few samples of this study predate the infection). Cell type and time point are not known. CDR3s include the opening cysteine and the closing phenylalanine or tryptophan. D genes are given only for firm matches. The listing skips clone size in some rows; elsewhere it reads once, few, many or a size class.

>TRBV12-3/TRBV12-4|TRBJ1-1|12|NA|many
TGTGCCAGCAGTTTGGGCGGACAGAAAGCTTTCTTT
CASSLGGQKAFF
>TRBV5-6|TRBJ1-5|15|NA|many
TGTGCCAGCAGCTGGGGAACAGCTAGCAATCAGCCCCAGCATTTT
CASSWGTASNQPQHF
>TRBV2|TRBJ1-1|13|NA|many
TGTGCCAGCGCAGGGAATGAGGACACTGAAGCTTTCTTT
CASAGNEDTEAFF
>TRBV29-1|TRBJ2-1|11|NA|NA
TGCAGCGTTGAGCAGGGAAATGAGCAGTTCTTC
CSVEQGNEQFF
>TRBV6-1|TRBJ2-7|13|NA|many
TGTGCCACCACACCGGGACAAACCTACGAGCAGTACTTC
CATTPGQTYEQYF
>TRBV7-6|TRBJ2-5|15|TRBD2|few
TGTGCCAGCAGCTTAGGTGGACTGGGAGGGGAGACCCAGTACTTC
CASSLGGLGGETQYF
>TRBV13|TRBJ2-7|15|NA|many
TGTGCCAGCAGCCTAAATTTCCTCCGGGCCTACGAGCAGTACTTC
CASSLNFLRAYEQYF
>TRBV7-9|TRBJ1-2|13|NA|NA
TGTGCCAGCAGCTTAAGGAGTTGGGACGGCTACACCTTC
CASSLRSWDGYTF
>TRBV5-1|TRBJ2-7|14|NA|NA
TGCGCCAGCACCCTAGCTGTCGGGGTATACGAGCAGTACTTC
CASTLAVGVYEQYF
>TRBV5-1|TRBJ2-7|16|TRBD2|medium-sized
TGCGCCAGCAGCCTAGGACTAGCGGGAGCCAACTACGAGCAGTACTTC
CASSLGLAGANYEQYF
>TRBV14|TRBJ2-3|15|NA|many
TGTGCCAGCAGCCAAGAGGGACATCATACAGATACGCAGTATTTT
CASSQEGHHTDTQYF
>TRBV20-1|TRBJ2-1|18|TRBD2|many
TGCAGTGCTAGAGCTGAGACTAGCGAAAAGTTGTCCTACAATGAGCAGTTCTTC
CSARAETSEKLSYNEQFF
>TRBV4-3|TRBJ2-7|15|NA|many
TGCGCCAGCAGCCAAGATGCCCAGAACTCTTACGAGCAGTACTTC
CASSQDAQNSYEQYF
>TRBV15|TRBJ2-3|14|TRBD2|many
TGTTCCACCAGCAGCGTCGGGGGGGCAGATACGCAGTATTTT
CSTSSVGGADTQYF
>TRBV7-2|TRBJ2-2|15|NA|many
TGTGCCAGCAGCTGGGACTCCGGGGGAACCGGGGAGCTGTTTTTT
CASSWDSGGTGELFF
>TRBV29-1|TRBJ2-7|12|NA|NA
TGCAGCGTCCCAGGGGGGGTCCACGAGCAGTACTTC
CSVPGGVHEQYF
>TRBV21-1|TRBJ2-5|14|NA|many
TGTGCCAGCAGCAAATTAAGCAGACAAGAGACCCAGTACTTC
CASSKLSRQETQYF
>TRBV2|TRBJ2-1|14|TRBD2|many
TGTGCCAGCAGTGCCCGGGCTAGCGGGGGTGAGCAGTTCTTC
CASSARASGGEQFF
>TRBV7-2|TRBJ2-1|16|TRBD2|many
TGTGCCAGCAGCCCCTGGGGTGGCGGGAGGAATAATGAGCAGTTCTTC
CASSPWGGGRNNEQFF
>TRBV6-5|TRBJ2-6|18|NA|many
TGTGCCAGCAGTTACTTGGGCAGACTAGACTCTGGGGCCAACGTCCTGACTTTC
CASSYLGRLDSGANVLTF
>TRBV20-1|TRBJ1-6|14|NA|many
TGCAGTGCTAACCGGGATACGGCTAATTCACCCCTCCACTTT
CSANRDTANSPLHF
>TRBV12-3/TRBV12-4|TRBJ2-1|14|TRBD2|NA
TGTGCCAGCAGTTCCCGGGACTACACGAATGAGCAGTTCTTC
CASSSRDYTNEQFF
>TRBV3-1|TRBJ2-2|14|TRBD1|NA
TGTGCCAGCAAACAGGACAGGGTGCCCGGGGAGCTGTTTTTT
CASKQDRVPGELFF
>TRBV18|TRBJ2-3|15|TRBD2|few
TGTGCCAGCTCACCACCGAGCGGGAGGGCAGATACGCAGTATTTT
CASSPPSGRADTQYF
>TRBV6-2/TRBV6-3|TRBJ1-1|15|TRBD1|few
TGTGCCAGCAGTTACGTGGGGACAGTTCTCACTGAAGCTTTCTTT
CASSYVGTVLTEAFF
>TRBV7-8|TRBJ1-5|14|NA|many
TGTGCCAGCAGCCGCGGGGGTTCTAATCAGCCCCAGCATTTT
CASSRGGSNQPQHF
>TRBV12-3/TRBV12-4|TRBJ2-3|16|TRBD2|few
TGTGCCAGCAGTCGCATAGCGGGGGCGGGGACAGATACGCAGTATTTT
CASSRIAGAGTDTQYF
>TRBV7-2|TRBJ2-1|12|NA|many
TGTGCCAGCAGCCCCCGGAGCCGCGAGCAGTTCTTC
CASSPRSREQFF
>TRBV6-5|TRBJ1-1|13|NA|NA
TGTGCCAGCAGTTACTCGCAGACCGTCGAAGCTTTCTTT
CASSYSQTVEAFF
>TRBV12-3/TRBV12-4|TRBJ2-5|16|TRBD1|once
TGTGCCAGCAGTTTAGGGGACAGGGCACCCCAAGAGACCCAGTACTTC
CASSLGDRAPQETQYF
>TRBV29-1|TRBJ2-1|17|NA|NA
TGCAGCGTGGGGGTACTCGGGGTAGAAAGGTCCTACAATGAGCAGTTCTTC
CSVGVLGVERSYNEQFF
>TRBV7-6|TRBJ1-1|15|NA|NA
TGTGCCAGCAGCTTAGAGTCCAGCATGAACACTGAAGCTTTCTTT
CASSLESSMNTEAFF
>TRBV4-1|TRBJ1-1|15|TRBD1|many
TGCGCCAGCAGCCAGACAGGGATAATGAACACTGAAGCTTTCTTT
CASSQTGIMNTEAFF
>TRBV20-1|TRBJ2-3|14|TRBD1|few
TGCAGTGCAAAGGACAGGGTCGGCACAGATACGCAGTATTTT
CSAKDRVGTDTQYF
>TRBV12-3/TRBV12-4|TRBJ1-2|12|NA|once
TGTGCCAGCAGCCCCTCTGTTGGGGGCTACACCTTC
CASSPSVGGYTF
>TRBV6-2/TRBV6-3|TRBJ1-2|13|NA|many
TGTGCCAGCAGCAAGGACAGTAACTATGGCTACACCTTC
CASSKDSNYGYTF
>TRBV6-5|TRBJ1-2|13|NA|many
TGTGCCAGCAGTTACGGTGCAGTCTATGGCTACACCTTC
CASSYGAVYGYTF
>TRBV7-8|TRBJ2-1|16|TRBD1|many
TGTGCCAGCAGCTTAGTCCGAAGGGGGCGGAACAATGAGCAGTTCTTC
CASSLVRRGRNNEQFF
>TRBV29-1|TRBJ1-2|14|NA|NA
TGCAGCGTTGTAAGCGAGAAGGCGTACTATGGCTACACCTTC
CSVVSEKAYYGYTF
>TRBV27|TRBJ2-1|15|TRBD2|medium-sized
TGTGCCAGCAGTCCAGCTAGCGGGGGATACAATGAGCAGTTCTTC
CASSPASGGYNEQFF
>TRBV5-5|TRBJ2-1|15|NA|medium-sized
TGTGCCAGCAGCCCCCGCTTAGGGTCCGCCAATGAGCAGTTCTTC
CASSPRLGSANEQFF